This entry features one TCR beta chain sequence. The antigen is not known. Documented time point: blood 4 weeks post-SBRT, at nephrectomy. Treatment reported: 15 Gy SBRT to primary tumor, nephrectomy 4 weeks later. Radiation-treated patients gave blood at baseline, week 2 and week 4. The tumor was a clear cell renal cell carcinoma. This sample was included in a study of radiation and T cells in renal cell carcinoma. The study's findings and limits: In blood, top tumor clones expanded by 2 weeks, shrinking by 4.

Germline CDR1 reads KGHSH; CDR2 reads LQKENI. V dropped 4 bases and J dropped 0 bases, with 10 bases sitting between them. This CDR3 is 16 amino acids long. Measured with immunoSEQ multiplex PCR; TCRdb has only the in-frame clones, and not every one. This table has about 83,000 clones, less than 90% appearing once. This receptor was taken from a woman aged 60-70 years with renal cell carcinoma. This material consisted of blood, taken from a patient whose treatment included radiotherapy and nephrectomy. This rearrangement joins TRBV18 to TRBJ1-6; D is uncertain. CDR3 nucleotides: TGTGCCAGCTCACTGGACGCGAGCTCCTATAATTCACCCCTCCACTTT. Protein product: CASSLDASSYNSPLHF.